This T cell receptor (beta chain) is from a study of CD8 T cells in Susac syndrome. Random hexamers served to reverse transcribe about 0.45 to 1 ug RNA. Using its own MiXCR run on the immunoSEQ multiplex PCR reads, TCRdb lists one record per CDR3 protein. The sample consists of about 110,000 distinct CDR3 sequences, roughly 95% of them appearing once. Looked up from germline, CDR1 is SQVTM and CDR2 is ANQGSEA. Trimming took 7 bases from V and 3 from J; bases not matched to a gene: 2. This CDR3 contains 12 residues. This chain connects TRBV29-1 to TRBJ2-3; 9 bases align to TRBD1. The receptor's source is a human donor in good health. The sequenced sample consisted of CD4+ T cells from PBMCs. The CDR3 DNA sequence: TGCAGCGGGGACAGGGAAACAGATACGCAGTATTTT. Translating gives CSGDRETDTQYF.